This T cell receptor (beta chain) was observed in a study of vaccination and CD4 T cells after COVID-19. Study at large: Sampling after COVID took place at a median of around 110 days (range 35 to 161) following diagnosis.

Details on this clonotype: Antigen unknown.

Treatment in this sample: roughly 10-day PBMC culture with coronavirus spike peptide pools or control peptides (ViraFEST assay). Sequence data for DNA of cultured CD4+ T cells were generated by the Oncomine TCR Beta short-read assay. TCRdb reanalysed the PCR reads using MiXCR and keeps one entry per CDR3 protein. The sample carries some 15,000 distinct CDR3 sequences, 52% recorded once. Germline CDR1 LGHNT, CDR2 FRNRAP. CDR3 size: 12 residues. V lost 5 bases and J lost 6, with 11 bases in between. The sample was CD4+ T cells from blood, cultured in vitro. The clonotype was recovered from a human donor who had recovered from COVID-19. This chain joins TRBV12-5 and TRBJ2-7; D is ambiguous. CDR3 coding DNA: TGTGCTAGTGGTCGATCCAGCACCGAGCAGTACTTC. As protein: CASGRSSTEQYF.